This T cell receptor (beta chain) was captured in a study of blood T cell repertoires in COVID-19. Study-level information: Material from acute and convalescent COVID-19 was sourced from the United States, Italy and Spain.

Original processing methods: Reference gene primer amplification gave estimated nucleated cell counts. The assay was immunoSEQ multiplex PCR, and TCRdb's table has in-frame clones only and misses some. V and J calls and clone size come straight from that table; D and trimming were deduced from the DNA. The sample includes hundreds of thousands of clones, approximately 81% seen only once; the top ten take under 2%. Germline V CDR1 and CDR2: LGHDT, YNNKEL (reference sequence). The V gene end was trimmed by 0 bases and the J gene end by 3 bases; junction bases not matched to a gene: 10. This CDR3 is 18 amino acids long. Participants spanned ages about 18 to 100 years and resided in 20 to 25 US areas. Participants had their cohort set by participant-reported clinical history.

The chain employs TRBV3-1 (or the pseudogene TRBV3-2) and TRBJ2-2; 7 nucleotides match TRBD2. The sequence derives from a woman aged 25 to 39 who had been exposed to COVID-19. Sequencing was carried out using PBMCs or T cells enriched from blood (not recorded which). CDR3 residues: CASSQENGLGRDTGELFF. In nucleotides, the CDR3 is TGTGCCAGCAGCCAAGAAAACGGTCTGGGGAGGGACACCGGGGAGCTGTTTTTT.